Presented here are 23 T cell receptor beta chains from one specimen sequenced in a study of blood T cell repertoires in COVID-19. Assay: immunoSEQ multiplex PCR; the TCRdb copy retains only in-frame clones and omits some. Counted here are fewer than 65,000 clones, approximately 90% occurring once; the ten biggest clones make up around 1.6%. Input material: peripheral blood. These receptors all stem from a man between 60 and 75 years old with acute or convalescent COVID-19.

The genes are TRBV27 and TRBJ1-1; D might be TRBD1 (5 bases). Germline V gene sequence: CDR1 MNHEY, CDR2 SMNVEV (reference sequence). V shed 3 bases and J shed 2 bases, with 10 bases lying between them. The CDR3 covers 14 residues. CDR3 nucleotides: TGTGCCAGCAGTTTTGGGGGGGGAAACACTGAAGCTTTCTTT. Translation: CASSFGGGNTEAFF.

The chain combines TRBV2 with TRBJ1-6, with a tentative D call TRBD1 (6 bases). V was trimmed by 4 bases and J by 7 bases, leaving 17 bases between them. Germline CDR1 reads SNHLY; CDR2 reads FYNNEI. This CDR3 has 16 amino acids. In DNA form, the CDR3 reads TGTGCCAGCAGTGGCCGTCTAACAGGGAACAATTCACCCCTCCACTTT. This sequence encodes CASSGRLTGNNSPLHF. The entire variable domain, with the rest obtained from reference TRBV2 and TRBJ1-6, is as follows: EPEVTQTPSHQVTQMGQEVILRCVPISNHLYFYWYRQILGQKVEFLVSFYNNEISEKSEIFDDQFSVERPDGSNFTLKIRSTKLEDSAMYFCASSGRLTGNNSPLHFGNGTRLTVT.

The genes are TRBV30 and TRBJ2-2; D unresolved. Germline V CDR1 and CDR2: GTSNPN, SVGIG (reference sequence). V gave up 0 bases and J gave up 6 bases, with 8 bases separating them. CDR3 size: 13 residues. The chain's CDR3 is CAWSVSSSGELFF. CDR3 DNA sequence: TGTGCCTGGAGTGTTAGTTCGTCCGGGGAGCTGTTTTTT.

The CDR3 DNA follows: TGTGCCAGCAGCCCTCCCGGCAGGGGCGCGGGTGGCTACACCTTC. This encodes CASSPPGRGAGGYTF. This chain joins TRBV7-9 and TRBJ1-2; D might be TRBD1 (6 bases). V was pared by 5 bases and J by 7 bases, with 20 bases between. Germline CDR1 reads SEHNR; CDR2 reads FQNEAQ (reference sequence). The CDR3 consists of 15 residues.

The J gene is TRBJ1-2, the V gene TRBV5-1; no firm D call. CDR3 length: 13 amino acids. CDR1 and CDR2 from the germline V gene are SGHRS and YFSETQ. Trimming cost V 1 base and J 4 bases, with 8 bases left between them. The CDR3 protein is CASSLSSPYGYTF. CDR3 in DNA: TGCGCCAGCAGCTTGTCCTCTCCCTATGGCTACACCTTC.

The rearrangement uses TRBV5-6 and TRBJ2-5, with 11 bases lining up with TRBD1. The ends lost 1 base at V and 9 bases at J; junction bases unmatched: 5. The CDR3 sequence is 14 residues long. Germline CDR1 SGHDT, CDR2 YYEEEE. The CDR3 DNA sequence: TGTGCCAGCAGCTTGCCCGGGACAGGGGGAGCCCAGTACTTC. It encodes CASSLPGTGGAQYF.

The V and J genes are TRBV5-1 and TRBJ2-1, with 9 bases fitting TRBD2. The CDR3 consists of 16 residues. Trimming removed 6 bases from V and 4 bases from J; junction bases left unmatched: 11. CDR1 and CDR2 from the germline V gene are SGHRS and YFSETQ. The DNA of the CDR3 is TGCGCCAGCACCCTCGGGGGCGGGGGGGCTTACAATGAGCAGTTCTTC. Translated: CASTLGGGGAYNEQFF.

The CDR3 region has the DNA TGTGCCAGCAGTTTATACGGGAGGAATCAGCCCCAGCATTTT. Protein: CASSLYGRNQPQHF. This chain links TRBV27 with TRBJ1-5; D unresolved. Looked up from germline, CDR1 is MNHEY and CDR2 is SMNVEV (reference sequence). This CDR3 contains 14 residues. The V gene lost 1 base and the J gene lost 4 bases, with 8 bases spanning the gap.

The gene calls are TRBV6-5 and TRBJ2-2; D is uncertain. The ends were cut back, 1 base at V and 4 bases at J, with 13 bases in the middle. Germline V CDR1 and CDR2: MNHEY, SVGAGI. The CDR3 covers 16 residues. The CDR3 nucleotides read TGTGCCAGCAGTTACTTAGCCTCAACGGGCACCGGGGAGCTGTTTTTT. As protein: CASSYLASTGTGELFF.

In DNA form, the CDR3 reads TGTGCCAGCAGCGTCGGGACAGGGGTTTGGCAGCCCCAGCATTTT. This encodes CASSVGTGVWQPQHF. This rearrangement joins TRBV5-6 to TRBJ1-5; 10 bases fit TRBD1. CDR1 and CDR2 from the germline V gene are SGHDT and YYEEEE. With 4 bases clipped from V and 7 bases from J, the junction kept 8 bases outside the gene matches. The CDR3 is made up of 15 amino acids.

Only one count was recorded for this clone. The chain recombines TRBV7-6 with TRBJ1-3; the D gene is possibly TRBD1 (5 bases). The V end lost 0 bases, the J end lost 1 base, and 10 bases lay between the germline ends. The germline V gene encodes CDR1 SGHVS and CDR2 FNYEAQ. There are 16 residues in the CDR3. The CDR3, as DNA: TGTGCCAGCAGCTTAGCGCGGGGGATATCTGGAAACACCATATATTTT. Translating gives CASSLARGISGNTIYF.

The chain is built from TRBV6-6 and TRBJ2-7; perhaps TRBD2 as D (6 bases). Per germline, CDR1 MNHNY and CDR2 SVGAGI (reference sequence). The CDR3 extends over 14 amino acids. Trimming removed 5 bases at V and 2 bases at J, with 13 bases between. In nucleotides, the CDR3 is TGTGCCAGCAGTCCCCCGGGACTGACCTACGAGCAGTACTTC. Protein sequence: CASSPPGLTYEQYF.

This rearrangement joins TRBV5-6 to TRBJ2-7; TRBD1 is a possible D gene (6 bases). There are 14 residues in the CDR3. Trimming cost V 0 bases and J 1 base, with 8 bases left between them. Germline V CDR1 and CDR2: SGHDT, YYEEEE. The CDR3 loop reads CASSLVGQSYEQYF. The CDR3 DNA reads TGTGCCAGCAGCTTGGTAGGACAGTCCTACGAGCAGTACTTC. The full variable domain, completed using reference TRBV5-6 and TRBJ2-7, is DAGVTQSPTHLIKTRGQQVTLRCSPKSGHDTVSWYQQALGQGPQFIFQYYEEEERQRGNFPDRFSGHQFPNYSSELNVNALLLGDSALYLCASSLVGQSYEQYFGPGTRLTVT.

V gene TRBV19 combines with J gene TRBJ1-3; D is unresolved. Deletions cut 6 bases from V and 2 bases from J, with 8 bases between. CDR1 is LNHDA and CDR2 is SQIVND in the germline V gene (reference sequence). The CDR3 totals 13 residues. CDR3 coding DNA: TGTGCCAGTAGGTCAGAGGCTGGAAACACCATATATTTT. Its protein product is CASRSEAGNTIYF.

V and J are TRBV24-1 and TRBJ2-4; D not certain. V gave up 2 bases and J gave up 0 bases, with 7 bases separating them. This CDR3 is built from 15 residues. The germline CDR1 and CDR2 sequences are KGHDR and SFDVKD. The CDR3 DNA is TGTGCCACCAGTGATTCACAGCTAGCCAAAAACATTCAGTACTTC. Its translation: CATSDSQLAKNIQYF.

In regard to this clone: The junction departs from germline at one end; a sequencing error may be responsible. This chain connects TRBV7-8 to TRBJ1-1; D may be TRBD1 (5 bases). Germline CDR1 is SGHVS and CDR2 is FQNEAQ. The CDR3 extends over 15 amino acids. The CDR3 reads CASSLGIHTGTEAFF. In DNA, the CDR3 is TGTGCCAGCAGTTTAGGTATTCACACAGGTACTGAAGCTTTCTTT.

A single count supports this clone. The CDR3: CASSLSGGSGGPWTDTQYF. DNA for the CDR3: TGTGCCAGCAGTTTATCGGGAGGTAGCGGGGGGCCATGGACAGATACGCAGTATTTT. The rearrangement uses TRBV27 and TRBJ2-3; 10 bases are a match to TRBD2. The CDR3 length is 19 residues. With 0 bases clipped from V and 3 bases from J, the junction kept 12 bases outside the gene matches. Germline loops: CDR1 MNHEY, CDR2 SMNVEV (reference sequence).

The chain recombines TRBV6-2 or TRBV6-3 with TRBJ2-1, with D possibly TRBD2 on 6 matching bases. The CDR3 has 15 amino acids. The V gene's germline CDR1 is MNHEY and CDR2 SVGEGT. The V end was cut by 5 bases, the J end by 2 bases, with 13 bases between. The CDR3 coding sequence is TGTGCCAGCAGTCCGTCGGGGGAACCCTACAATGAGCAGTTCTTC. Translation gives CASSPSGEPYNEQFF.

The chain is built from TRBV6-6 and TRBJ1-3, with 7 nucleotides matching TRBD1. Germline assignment: CDR1 MNHNY and CDR2 SVGAGI (reference sequence). With 0 bases clipped from V and 0 bases from J, the junction kept 2 bases outside the gene matches. This CDR3 is 16 amino acids long. DNA for the CDR3: TGTGCCAGCAGTTACTCGGACAGGTACTCTGGAAACACCATATATTTT. It is translated as CASSYSDRYSGNTIYF.

This clone was recorded only once. The V gene is TRBV7-2, the J gene TRBJ2-7; D may be TRBD1 (7 bases). The CDR3 covers 14 residues. V lost 5 bases to trimming and J lost 0 bases, with 11 bases between them. Germline lookup yields CDR1 SGHTA and CDR2 FQGNSA. The CDR3 loop reads CASSTRGVSYEQYF. In nucleotides, the CDR3 is TGTGCCAGCAGCACCAGGGGGGTCTCCTACGAGCAGTACTTC.

The table lists this clone with a count of one. The J gene is TRBJ2-7, the V gene TRBV15; 10 bases match TRBD1. Germline V lookup: CDR1 LNHNV, CDR2 YYDKDF (reference sequence). Trimming cost V 8 bases and J 2 bases; bases outside gene matches: 6. CDR3 length equals 14 residues. The CDR3 DNA follows: TGTGCCACCTGCCGGGACAGGGGAGCCTACGAGCAGTACTTC. Translated, it gives CATCRDRGAYEQYF.

J is TRBJ2-7 and V is TRBV19; 12 bases line up with TRBD1. The CDR3 loop spans 14 amino acids. V was pared by 6 bases and J by 4 bases, with 4 bases of the junction left unmatched. CDR1 LNHDA and CDR2 SQIVND come from the germline V gene (reference sequence). The CDR3 DNA sequence: TGTGCCAGTAGCACGGGACAGGGGGCGTACGAGCAGTACTTC. Protein: CASSTGQGAYEQYF. Variable domain in full (rest from reference TRBV19 and TRBJ2-7): DGGITQSPKYLFRKEGQNVTLSCEQNLNHDAMYWYRQDPGQGLRLIYYSQIVNDFQKGDIAEGYSVSREKKESFPLTVTSAQKNPTAFYLCASSTGQGAYEQYFGPGTRLTVT.

The CDR3 protein is CASSSEGTLTDTQYF. The CDR3 region has the DNA TGTGCCAGCAGCTCAGAGGGCACCCTAACAGATACGCAGTATTTT. The J gene is TRBJ2-3, the V gene TRBV7-9; D may be TRBD2 (5 bases). Trimming removed 4 bases from V and 3 bases from J, with 14 bases in between. Germline-derived CDR1 and CDR2 are SEHNR and FQNEAQ (reference sequence). CDR3 length: 15 amino acids.